This TCR beta chain was obtained from a study of T-cell memory formation after mild COVID-19. Per germline, CDR1 SEHNR and CDR2 FQNEAQ (reference sequence). The junction had 9 bases not matched to a gene; V was cut back by 7 bases and J by 0 bases. The CDR3 runs 17 residues. In TCRdb, the 5' RACE reads were re-called with MiXCR into one record per CDR3 protein. This sample has about 470,000 distinct CDR3 sequences, with 25% found just once. This clonotype was seen more than once but under ten times. The source is an adult woman who had mild COVID-19 (a few samples of this study predate the infection). Cell type and time point are not known. The J gene is TRBJ1-6, the V gene TRBV7-9, with 7 bases fitting TRBD1. Material for sequencing was PBMCs or a T cell subset sorted from them (not recorded which). CDR3 coding DNA: TGTGCCAGCATGCGAGACAGGGAAAACTCCTATAATTCACCCCTCCACTTT. Its protein product is CASMRDRENSYNSPLHF.